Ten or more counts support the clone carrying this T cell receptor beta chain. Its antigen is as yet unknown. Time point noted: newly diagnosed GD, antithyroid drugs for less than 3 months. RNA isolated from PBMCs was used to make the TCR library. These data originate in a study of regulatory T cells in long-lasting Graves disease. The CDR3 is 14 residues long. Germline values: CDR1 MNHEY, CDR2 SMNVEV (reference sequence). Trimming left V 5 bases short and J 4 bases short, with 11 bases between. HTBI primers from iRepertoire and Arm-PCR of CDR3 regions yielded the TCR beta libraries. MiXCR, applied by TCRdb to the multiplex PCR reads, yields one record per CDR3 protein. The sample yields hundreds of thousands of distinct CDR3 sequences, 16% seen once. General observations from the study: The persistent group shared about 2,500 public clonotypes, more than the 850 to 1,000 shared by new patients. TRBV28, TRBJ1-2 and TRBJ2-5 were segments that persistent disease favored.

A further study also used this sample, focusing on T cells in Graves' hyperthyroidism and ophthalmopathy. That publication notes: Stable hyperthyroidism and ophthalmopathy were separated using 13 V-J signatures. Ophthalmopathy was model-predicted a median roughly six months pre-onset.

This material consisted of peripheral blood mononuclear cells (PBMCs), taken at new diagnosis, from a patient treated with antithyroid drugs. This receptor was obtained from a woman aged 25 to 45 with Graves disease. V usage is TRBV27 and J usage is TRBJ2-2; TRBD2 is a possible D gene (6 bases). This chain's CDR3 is CASSRGGSTGELFF. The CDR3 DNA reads TGTGCCAGCAGTCGAGGAGGGTCCACCGGGGAGCTGTTTTTT.